This T cell receptor beta chain originates from a study of T cell clonotyping in hematopoietic cell transplantation (dated by TCRdb to the early 2020s). Background on the whole study: A total of some 130 blood samples were gathered in the study from 35 to 45 consecutive transplant recipients along with their related donors. Patients were recruited between September 2015 and early 2017 and followed until September 2020 or death.

The immunoSEQ assay, a bias-controlled multiplex PCR using V- and J-specific primers, was used to amplify TCR beta CDR3 regions from genomic DNA. A proprietary barcode and Illumina adapter sequences were added to the CDR3 amplicons in a second PCR step. An Illumina MiSeq instrument was used to sequence the CDR3 libraries. From the authors' description of their analysis: immunoSEQ Analyzer 3.0 was used for export and quality control, with R Bioconductor and Immunarch used for downstream analyses. Only productive rearrangements within the normalized downsampled data set were used in the calculation of repertoire metrics. Clonotypes larger than 5 templates in the normalized cohort were defined as pathologically expanded. The Inverse Simpson Index served as the measure of repertoire diversity. To capture all clonotypes, the CMV-specificity analyses were run on the non-normalized data set. TCRdb limited this immuneACCESS table to in-frame rearrangements with V and J called. A share of clones is missing; checked studies link under half to unresolved V genes, and the rest is unexplained. The D gene and trimming were derived from the DNA, and the V and J assignments and clone size from that table. The sample table lists approximately 8,500 clones, roughly 79% of them with a count of one. Of the sample, about 4.6% is held by the ten largest clones.

Counted from cysteine to phenylalanine, this CDR3 has 11 amino acids. Of all the DNA, just the CDR3 is kept, 33 bases in frame from base 1. Trimming at the junction amounts to 2 bases on V and 5 bases on J, and the germline ends lie 3 bases apart. CDR1 and CDR2 are read off the germline V gene as MNHEY and SVGAGI. Overall study outcomes, separate from this receptor: Donor and pretransplant recipient Inverse Simpson Index values predicted broader posttransplant TCR repertoire diversity. Overlap with donor repertoires was found for only a small fraction of recipient repertoires, with over 95% found to appear de novo at the given depth. Recipient TCR diversity fell after transplant, with pathologically expanded clonotypes rising progressively from day 30 to day 180. The sample size was limited and the cells went unsorted, which meant the CD4 and CD8 repertoire contributions could not be told apart.

Turning to this clone: Its cognate antigen has yet to be identified. There are no base qualities to consult, and no much larger clone falls within one base.

In light of the paper, this sample's time point label describes: 180 days after allo-HCT. Blood from recipients was drawn about 28 days before transplant and again at days 30, 100 and 180 after transplant. Nuclei Lysis Solution was used to extract genomic DNA from fresh or cryopreserved unfractionated peripheral blood mononuclear cells. The source was peripheral blood mononuclear cells, collected 180 days after allogeneic stem cell transplant. This TCR derives from a female patient between 50 and 60 years old who had an allogeneic stem cell transplant from an unrelated donor, so the T cells may come from the graft donor. Some clones in this sample may be carry-over from other donors' samples. This receptor chain uses TRBV6-5 and TRBJ2-5; no D gene can be assigned with confidence. Here the CDR3 is given as CASSYIETQYF. The bases are TGTGCCAGCAGTTACATCGAGACCCAGTACTTC.